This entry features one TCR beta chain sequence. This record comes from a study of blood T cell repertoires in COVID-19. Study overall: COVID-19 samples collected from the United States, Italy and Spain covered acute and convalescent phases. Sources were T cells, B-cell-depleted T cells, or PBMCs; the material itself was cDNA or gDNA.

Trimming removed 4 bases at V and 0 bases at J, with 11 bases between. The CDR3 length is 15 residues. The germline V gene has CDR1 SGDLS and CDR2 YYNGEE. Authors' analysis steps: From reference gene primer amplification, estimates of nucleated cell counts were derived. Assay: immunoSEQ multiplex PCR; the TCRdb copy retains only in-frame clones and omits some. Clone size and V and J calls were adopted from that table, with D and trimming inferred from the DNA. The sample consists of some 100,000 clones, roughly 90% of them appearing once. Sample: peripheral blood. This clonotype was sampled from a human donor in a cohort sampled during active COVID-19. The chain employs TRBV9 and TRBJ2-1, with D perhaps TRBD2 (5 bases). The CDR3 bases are TGTGCCAGCAGCCCCGCGGGTCTCTCCTACAATGAGCAGTTCTTC. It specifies CASSPAGLSYNEQFF.